A selection of T cell receptor beta chains follows, all from one sample in a study of T cell responses to AZD1222 COVID-19 vaccine. TCRdb's table, derived via immunoSEQ multiplex PCR, lists solely in-frame clones and lacks some. The sample lists fewer than 55,000 clones, 65% to 80% occurring once. Sequenced material: peripheral blood, taken on day 0 of MenACWY control vaccination. Receptors originate from an adult in good health. CDR3s include the opening cysteine and the closing phenylalanine or tryptophan. D genes are given only for firm matches. A row's size may be missing; if present it is once, few, many or a size class.

TRBV18,.,.,TRBJ1-1,TGTGCCAGCTCACCCTCCCTGGGAGGCCCGAACACTGAAGCTTTCTTT,CASSPSLGGPNTEAFF
TRBV5-6,.,few,TRBJ1-6,TGTGCCAGCAGCTCCCTGATTTCACCCCTCCACTTT,CASSSLISPLHF
TRBV6-5,.,.,TRBJ2-1,TGTGCCACCTCCTCTGAAGGGAACACTAGGAGGCTCTTC,CATSSEGNTRRLF
TRBV5-1,TRBD2,once,TRBJ2-3,TGCGCCAGCAGCTTGGGACTAGCGGGGGCCCCCCTCACTTATACGCAGTATTTT,CASSLGLAGAPLTYTQYF
TRBV28,TRBD1,.,TRBJ1-1,TGTGCCACCCGGGGACAGCCTGAAGCTTTCTTT,CATRGQPEAFF
TRBV5-6,.,once,TRBJ2-4,TGTGCCAGCAGCTCGGACAAGCCTGAAAACATTCAGTACTTC,CASSSDKPENIQYF
TRBV11-3,.,.,TRBJ2-7,TGTGCCAGCAGCCAACGTCGGGGCTCCGAGCAGTACTTC,CASSQRRGSEQYF
TRBV7-8,.,.,TRBJ1-2,TGTGTCAGCAGCGGGAACAGGGATGGCTACACCTTC,CVSSGNRDGYTF
TRBV3-1/TRBV3-2,.,.,TRBJ1-6,TGTGCCAGCAGCCAACCGGACAGTAGTTCACCCCTCCACTTT,CASSQPDSSSPLHF
TRBV28,.,.,TRBJ2-7,TGTGCCAGCAGTCGTCCGGGACGGAGCTCCTACGAGCAGTACTTC,CASSRPGRSSYEQYF
TRBV30,.,.,TRBJ1-1,TGTGCCTGGAGTGTGGAGGACACTGAAGCTTTCTTT,CAWSVEDTEAFF
TRBV6-5,TRBD1,.,TRBJ1-2,TGTGCCAGCAGTAAATACAGGGGAAACTATGGCTACACCTTC,CASSKYRGNYGYTF
TRBV4-1,TRBD2,.,TRBJ2-5,TGCGCCCGCAGCCGCCAGGCCCCTAGCGGGAGGGTCGTACCACAAGAGACCCAGTACTTC,CARSRQAPSGRVVPQETQYF
TRBV30,.,.,TRBJ2-1,TGTGCCTGGAGGTCGGCTCGGCAGGGAGCGTTGAATGAGCAGTTCTTC,CAWRSARQGALNEQFF
TRBV4-2,.,.,TRBJ1-2,TGTGCCAGCAGCCAAGATCTTAGGGCGGAGGGCTATGGCTACACCTTC,CASSQDLRAEGYGYTF
TRBV10-3,.,.,TRBJ1-1,TGTGCCATCAGTGATCGGGGGGGGAACACTGAAGCTTTCTTT,CAISDRGGNTEAFF
TRBV18,TRBD1,.,TRBJ2-2,TGTGCCAGCTCACCTATACAGGGGGCGGACACCGGGGAGCTGTTTTTT,CASSPIQGADTGELFF
TRBV14,.,.,TRBJ2-1,TGTGCCAGCTCCCCGGCCCTGAGGTACGGTGAGCAGTTCTTC,CASSPALRYGEQFF
TRBV2,TRBD2,.,TRBJ2-3,TGTGCCAGCGGACTAGCGGGGGCAGATACGCAGTATTTT,CASGLAGADTQYF
TRBV7-9,.,few,TRBJ2-1,TGTGCCAGCAGCTTAATCCAGGACGGCTACAATGAGCAGTTCTTC,CASSLIQDGYNEQFF
TRBV20-1,TRBD2,few,TRBJ2-3,TGCAGTGCTGCCGGGAGGGATACGCAGTATTTT,CSAAGRDTQYF
TRBV9,TRBD2,.,TRBJ2-1,TGTGCCAGCAGCGTGGAAAATGGACTAGCTGGGAATGAGCAGTTCTTC,CASSVENGLAGNEQFF
TRBV9,.,.,TRBJ2-1,TGTGCCAGCAGCGCGGATGTCCGCGGGGAGTGGAATGAGCAGTTCTTC,CASSADVRGEWNEQFF
TRBV5-1,.,.,TRBJ2-3,TGCGCCAGCCGTAGAGACCTAAGCACAGATACGCAGTATTTT,CASRRDLSTDTQYF
TRBV27,TRBD1,few,TRBJ1-1,TGTGCCAGCAGTTTTTCGGGACAGGCCAAGAACACTGAAGCTTTCTTT,CASSFSGQAKNTEAFF
TRBV19,.,.,TRBJ2-1,TGTGCCAGTAGTCCCGGACAGAGCAATGAGCAGTTCTTC,CASSPGQSNEQFF
TRBV11-2,TRBD2,.,TRBJ2-2,TGTGCCAGCAGCTACCGACAAGCGGGAGCCGGGGAGCTGTTTTTT,CASSYRQAGAGELFF
TRBV6-2/TRBV6-3,.,.,TRBJ1-2,TGTGCCAGCAGTCTAAAATATGGCTACACCTTC,CASSLKYGYTF
TRBV12-3/TRBV12-4,.,.,TRBJ1-5,TGTGCCAGCAGAAAAGGGGATGGTCAGCCCCAGCATTTT,CASRKGDGQPQHF
TRBV19,TRBD1,.,TRBJ2-7,TGTGCCAGTAGTATTGCCGGGACAGGGACCTACGAGCAGTACTTC,CASSIAGTGTYEQYF
TRBV30,.,.,TRBJ1-5,TGTGCCTGGAGTGCGGGGGGGCACCAGCCCCAGCATTTT,CAWSAGGHQPQHF
TRBV29-1,.,.,TRBJ2-7,TGCAGCGCCATGACTGGAGCCGGGGGTCCCTACGAGCAGTACTTC,CSAMTGAGGPYEQYF
TRBV19,.,.,TRBJ1-4,TGTGCCAGTAGTCTTCCTGGGACGGCTACTAATGAAAAACTGTTTTTT,CASSLPGTATNEKLFF
TRBV7-9,TRBD1,.,TRBJ1-1,TGTGCCAGCAATCCTGGGGACAGGGTGAACACTGAAGCTTTCTTT,CASNPGDRVNTEAFF
TRBV30,TRBD1,.,TRBJ1-1,TGTGCCTGGAGGACCGGACAGGGGGCCCTTTTAGGAGCTTTCTTT,CAWRTGQGALLGAFF
TRBV5-1,.,.,TRBJ1-2,TGCGCCAGCAGCTTGGTCGGCAGTGGAGATGGCTACACCTTC,CASSLVGSGDGYTF
TRBV3-1/TRBV3-2,.,.,TRBJ2-3,TGTGCCAGCAGCCAAATGACAGATACGCAGTATTTT,CASSQMTDTQYF
TRBV7-9,.,.,TRBJ1-6,TGTGCCAGCAGCTTAGTGGTGACACCTAATTCACCCCTCCACTTT,CASSLVVTPNSPLHF
TRBV7-9,TRBD1,.,TRBJ2-2,TGTGCCAGCAGACCCCGACAGGGGGCCGACACCGGGGAGCTGTTTTTT,CASRPRQGADTGELFF
TRBV6-5,TRBD1,.,TRBJ2-7,TGTGCCAGCAGCCCCGGGACAGGTCGCTACGAGCAGTACTTC,CASSPGTGRYEQYF
TRBV19,.,.,TRBJ2-1,TGTGCCAGTAGTGAGGGACTCCCTTTAAACAATGAGCAGTTCTTC,CASSEGLPLNNEQFF
TRBV29-1,.,.,TRBJ2-3,TGCAGCGTTGTTAGGGCAGATACGCAGTATTTT,CSVVRADTQYF
TRBV19,.,.,TRBJ1-5,TGTGCCACCGGGGGGGCTAGCAATCAGCCCCAGCATTTT,CATGGASNQPQHF
TRBV5-4,.,medium-sized,TRBJ1-2,TGTGCCAGCAGCCCCCCGGCCGAGGTTAACTATGGCTACACCTTC,CASSPPAEVNYGYTF
TRBV27,.,.,TRBJ2-7,TGTGCCAGCAGCCATCAGAGTGGGTCGGGTCTCGAGCAGTACTTC,CASSHQSGSGLEQYF
TRBV19,.,.,TRBJ1-4,TGTGCCAGTAGTCATACCGGTGGACGAGAAAAACTGTTTTTT,CASSHTGGREKLFF